Below, 6 T cell receptor beta chains from the same sample are listed, as sequenced in a study of immune characteristics of hereditary and idiopathic chronic pancreatitis. The data were produced by immunoSEQ multiplex PCR, yet TCRdb's version contains in-frame clones alone and is incomplete. The data show more than 8,500 clones, with roughly 80% seen just once and 14% held by the top ten. Patients having total pancreatectomy with islet autotransplantation provided the chronic pancreatitis pancreas tissue. Sequenced material: pancreas tissue with idiopathic chronic pancreatitis. The source of these receptors is a human donor with chronic pancreatitis.

The rearrangement links TRBV28 to TRBJ2-2, with D possibly being TRBD2 (6 bases). Trimming removed 5 bases at V and 4 bases at J, with 20 bases between. The germline CDR1 and CDR2 sequences are MDHEN and SYDVKM. The CDR3 is 17 residues long. The CDR3 here is CASSLRWGEIFTGELFF. CDR3 bases: TGTGCCAGCAGTCTCCGGTGGGGGGAGATTTTCACCGGGGAGCTGTTTTTT.

The rearrangement uses TRBV9 and TRBJ1-5, with D unclear. From germline, CDR1 is SGDLS and CDR2 YYNGEE. The germline V and J ends were trimmed by 3 bases and 1 base, with 14 bases remaining between them. The CDR3 sequence is 16 residues long. The CDR3, as DNA: TGTGCCAGCAGCGGTGAGGACCCGATGAGCAATCAGCCCCAGCATTTT. The encoded protein is CASSGEDPMSNQPQHF.

The chain is built from TRBV18 and TRBJ2-7; TRBD2 matches 12 bases. The CDR3 is 17 amino acids. Germline loops: CDR1 KGHSH, CDR2 LQKENI. J was trimmed by 5 bases and V by 2 bases; bases with no gene match: 10. The CDR3 sequence: CASSPIGKRLAGDEQYV. The CDR3 bases are TGTGCCAGCTCACCAATAGGCAAGAGACTAGCGGGGGACGAGCAGTACGTC.

This CDR3 is CASSPLAGELFF. The CDR3 bases are TGTGCCAGCTCACCGCTTGCCGGGGAGCTGTTTTTT. This chain links TRBV18 with TRBJ2-2, with unresolved D. V dropped 3 bases and J dropped 6 bases, with 5 bases sitting between them. The CDR3 consists of 12 residues. Germline CDR1 and CDR2: KGHSH and LQKENI.

This sequence joins TRBV6-1 and TRBJ1-2; D is uncertain. V shed 1 base and J shed 6 bases, with 15 bases lying between them. CDR3 length equals 15 residues. Germline loops: CDR1 MNHNS, CDR2 SASEGT. The CDR3 bases are TGTGCCAGCAGTGAAGGAGGTCGATTCTCCAATGGCTACACCTTC. The encoded protein is CASSEGGRFSNGYTF.

The chain recombines TRBV6-6 with TRBJ2-5, with TRBD1 matching over 9 bases. The V and J ends lost 4 bases and 0 bases, in that order; junction bases with no gene match: 6. This CDR3 comprises 16 residues. The germline gives CDR1 MNHNY, CDR2 SVGAGI (reference sequence). CDR3 coding DNA: TGTGCCAGCAGTTCTCTTTGGGACAGGGACCAAGAGACCCAGTACTTC. Its translation: CASSSLWDRDQETQYF.